This is a list of T cell receptor beta chains from one sample in a study of cytomegalovirus exposure and HLA in healthy donors. Generated by immunoSEQ multiplex PCR, the TCRdb table keeps only in-frame clones and is missing some. This sample has approximately 180,000 clones, with 75% to 85% found just once. Source material: PBMCs. The receptors derive from a woman under 40 in good health and CMV-seronegative. CDR3s include the opening cysteine and the closing phenylalanine or tryptophan. D genes are given only for firm matches. Size tells how often a clone was seen (once, few, many) or the class of an expanded clone, and some rows leave it out.

d_gene	j_gene	v_gene	abundance	CDR3nt	CDR3aa
NA	TRBJ2-1	TRBV21-1	NA	TGTGCCAGCTCCGCGAAGCGGGAGTACAATGAGCAGTTCTTC	CASSAKREYNEQFF
TRBD1	TRBJ2-7	TRBV15	NA	TGTGCCACCAGCAGAGATCTCCGGACAGGGGTGGAGGAGCAGTACTTC	CATSRDLRTGVEEQYF
TRBD2	TRBJ2-1	TRBV4-1	NA	TGCGCCAGCAGCCAAGTTCGCGGGAGGGCCTCCTACAATGAGCAGTTCTTC	CASSQVRGRASYNEQFF
NA	TRBJ2-7	TRBV19	NA	TGTGCCAGTAGACCCGCAGCTAGCTACGAGCAGTACTTC	CASRPAASYEQYF
NA	TRBJ2-5	TRBV28	NA	TGTGCCAGCAGGGAAGGGGTGGGAGGCCAGTACTTC	CASREGVGGQYF
NA	TRBJ1-5	TRBV6-1	NA	TGTGCCAGCAATAAGAAGGGGGAATCGCATCAGCCCCAGCATTTT	CASNKKGESHQPQHF
TRBD1	TRBJ2-5	TRBV11-2	NA	TGTGCCAGCAGCTTACTGACAGGGGAAGAGACCCAGTACTTC	CASSLLTGEETQYF
TRBD2	TRBJ2-3	TRBV29-1	NA	TGCAGCGTTGAAGATCCCGGGCTAGCGGGGGTCACAGATACGCAGTATTTT	CSVEDPGLAGVTDTQYF
TRBD1	TRBJ1-1	TRBV19	NA	TGTGCCAATAGGGGACAGGTAGCGGTCACTGAAGCTTTCTTT	CANRGQVAVTEAFF
NA	TRBJ2-7	TRBV18	NA	TGTGCCAGCTCACCCGGGACAAAGACCTACGAGCAGTACTTC	CASSPGTKTYEQYF
TRBD1	TRBJ1-2	TRBV29-1	NA	TGCAGCGCCCGGGACAGATTATATGGCTACACCTTC	CSARDRLYGYTF
TRBD2	TRBJ2-5	TRBV2	NA	TGTGCCAGCAGGCCCGGGACTAGCTGGGAAGAGACCCAGTACTTC	CASRPGTSWEETQYF
NA	TRBJ2-7	TRBV5-6	NA	TGTGCCAGCAGCTCACTATACGAGCAGTACTTC	CASSSLYEQYF
TRBD1	TRBJ1-6	TRBV27	NA	TGTGCCAGCAGCACCGGGACAGGGTTTAATTCACCCCTCCACTTT	CASSTGTGFNSPLHF
TRBD1	TRBJ2-2	TRBV5-1	few	TGCGCCAGCAGCTTGATAGACAGGGGCGGTACCGGGGAGCTGTTTTTT	CASSLIDRGGTGELFF
TRBD1	TRBJ2-1	TRBV29-1	few	TGCAGCGTAGGGACAGGGGGCAATGAGCAGTTCTTC	CSVGTGGNEQFF
NA	TRBJ2-1	TRBV27	NA	TGTGCCAGCAGTTTTTATCCTAGCGAGAGACTGGGCCACTCCTACAATGAGCAGTTCTTC	CASSFYPSERLGHSYNEQFF
NA	TRBJ2-7	TRBV19	NA	TGTGCCAGTAGTATTGGGAGTTTTGACGAGCAGTACTTC	CASSIGSFDEQYF
TRBD1	TRBJ2-7	TRBV19	NA	TGTGCCAGTAGTATCACGACAGGGCTGGACTACGAGCAGTACTTC	CASSITTGLDYEQYF
TRBD1	TRBJ2-5	TRBV2	NA	TGTGCCAGCAGTGGGGCGACAGGGGGCGGAGAGACCCAGTACTTC	CASSGATGGGETQYF
NA	TRBJ2-7	TRBV13	NA	TGTGCCAGCAGCCCCACTCCCGGGAGCCCCTACGAGCAGTACTTC	CASSPTPGSPYEQYF
NA	TRBJ1-2	TRBV18	NA	TGTGCCAGCTCACCAGTCTCGTTAGATAGTCAGCGTGGCTACACCTTC	CASSPVSLDSQRGYTF
TRBD2	TRBJ2-7	TRBV28	NA	TGTGCCAGCAGTCCGCCCCGGGACTACCCTCCCTACGAGCAGTACTTC	CASSPPRDYPPYEQYF
TRBD1	TRBJ2-2	TRBV28	NA	TGTGCCAGCAGTTTTGGGGACAGGGGTCAAGGGGAGCTGTTTTTT	CASSFGDRGQGELFF
TRBD1	TRBJ2-5	TRBV9	once	TGTGCCAGCAGCGAGGGACAGGATGAGACCCAGTACTTC	CASSEGQDETQYF
TRBD1	TRBJ2-7	TRBV27	once	TGTGCCAGCAGTTTAAGCGGGACAGGGTCTCGGGAGCAGTACTTC	CASSLSGTGSREQYF
NA	TRBJ1-2	TRBV4-3	NA	TGCGCCAGCAGCCAAGAGGGGGAGGGTAGCTATGGCTACACCTTC	CASSQEGEGSYGYTF
NA	TRBJ1-5	TRBV30	NA	TGTGCCTGGACCCCCTTCGCGGGGACCGCTCAGCATTTT	CAWTPFAGTAQHF
NA	TRBJ2-1	TRBV28	NA	TGTGCCAGCAGTTTAATATTTAGCCGCGGTATCTACAATGAGCAGTTCTTC	CASSLIFSRGIYNEQFF
TRBD2	TRBJ2-7	TRBV23-1	few	TGCGCCAGCAGTCAATCCTTACGGTGCCGCAGTCGGGAGGGCCAACCCTACGAGCAGTACTTC	CASSQSLRCRSREGQPYEQYF
TRBD1	TRBJ2-7	TRBV9	NA	TGTGCCAGCAGCGTCGGGGACAGCCTAATCAGCGACGAGCAGTACTTC	CASSVGDSLISDEQYF
TRBD1	TRBJ2-4	TRBV27	once	TGTGCCAGCAGTCCCGGGACAGGGAAAAACATTCAGTACTTC	CASSPGTGKNIQYF
NA	TRBJ1-2	TRBV2	NA	TGTGCCAGCAGTTCCGGACAGATCTATGGCTACACCTTC	CASSSGQIYGYTF
TRBD1	TRBJ1-6	TRBV6-1	NA	TGTGCCAGCAGCTTACTGACAGGGGCCGGATCACCCCTCCACTTT	CASSLLTGAGSPLHF
NA	TRBJ1-1	TRBV27	NA	TGTGCCAGCAGGGATTCCGGGTCGAACACTGAAGCTTTCTTT	CASRDSGSNTEAFF
NA	TRBJ1-4	TRBV28	NA	TGTGCCAGCAGTAGAGGGTCACCTAATGAAAAACTGTTTTTT	CASSRGSPNEKLFF
NA	TRBJ1-2	TRBV27	NA	TGTGCCAGCAGTTCTATCGCCGGAGTCGGCCCTAACTATGGCTACACCTTC	CASSSIAGVGPNYGYTF
TRBD2	TRBJ2-3	TRBV7-2	NA	TGTGCCAGCAGCTCCTCAAGACTAGCGGTGAGCACAGATACGCAGTATTTT	CASSSSRLAVSTDTQYF
NA	TRBJ1-5	TRBV6-5	NA	TGTGCCAGCAGCCCAGGACTCCCGGGGCCCCAGCATTTT	CASSPGLPGPQHF
NA	TRBJ2-7	TRBV6-5	few	TGTGCCAGCAGTCCTCGCTCCTACGAGCAGTACTTC	CASSPRSYEQYF
NA	TRBJ1-2	TRBV21-1	NA	TGTGCCAGCAGCAAAGTAGAGTCGGGGGGCGGATACGGCTACACCTTC	CASSKVESGGGYGYTF
NA	TRBJ2-3	TRBV18	NA	TGTGCCAGCTCAAAACTGCGCGCAGATACGCAGTATTTT	CASSKLRADTQYF
TRBD1	TRBJ1-1	TRBV7-8	NA	TGTGCCAGCGGGACAGGGGAAGCTTTCTTT	CASGTGEAFF
NA	TRBJ2-7	TRBV28	NA	TGTGCCAGCCTCGGGACTGAGTCGTACGAGCAGTACTTC	CASLGTESYEQYF
TRBD2	TRBJ2-3	TRBV29-1	NA	TGCAGCGTCAGGACTAGCGGGAGCACAGATACGCAGTATTTT	CSVRTSGSTDTQYF
NA	TRBJ2-2	TRBV9	NA	TGTGCCAGCAGCGTAGTCGGGGGGGAGCTGTTTTTT	CASSVVGGELFF
NA	TRBJ1-2	TRBV5-5	once	TGTGCCAGCAGCTTGGGAGGGAGGCCAGGGCTATCTAACTATGGCTACACCTTC	CASSLGGRPGLSNYGYTF
TRBD2	TRBJ2-1	TRBV19	NA	TGTGCCAGTAGTCTTACGGCGGGAGGTGGCAATGAGCAGTTCTTC	CASSLTAGGGNEQFF